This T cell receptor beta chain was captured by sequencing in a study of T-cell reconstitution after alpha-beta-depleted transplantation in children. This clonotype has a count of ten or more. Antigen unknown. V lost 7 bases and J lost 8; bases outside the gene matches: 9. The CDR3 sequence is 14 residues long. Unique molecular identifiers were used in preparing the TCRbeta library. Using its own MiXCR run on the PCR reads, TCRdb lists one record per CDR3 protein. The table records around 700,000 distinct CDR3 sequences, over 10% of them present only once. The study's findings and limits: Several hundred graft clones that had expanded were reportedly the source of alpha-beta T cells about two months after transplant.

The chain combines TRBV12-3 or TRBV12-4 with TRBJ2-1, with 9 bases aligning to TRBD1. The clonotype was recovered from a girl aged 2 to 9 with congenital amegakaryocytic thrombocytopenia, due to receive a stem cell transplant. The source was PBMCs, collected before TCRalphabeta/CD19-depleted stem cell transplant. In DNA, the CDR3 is TGTGCCAGCATCAAGGACAGGGGTGGGGATGAGCAGTTCTTC. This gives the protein CASIKDRGGDEQFF.